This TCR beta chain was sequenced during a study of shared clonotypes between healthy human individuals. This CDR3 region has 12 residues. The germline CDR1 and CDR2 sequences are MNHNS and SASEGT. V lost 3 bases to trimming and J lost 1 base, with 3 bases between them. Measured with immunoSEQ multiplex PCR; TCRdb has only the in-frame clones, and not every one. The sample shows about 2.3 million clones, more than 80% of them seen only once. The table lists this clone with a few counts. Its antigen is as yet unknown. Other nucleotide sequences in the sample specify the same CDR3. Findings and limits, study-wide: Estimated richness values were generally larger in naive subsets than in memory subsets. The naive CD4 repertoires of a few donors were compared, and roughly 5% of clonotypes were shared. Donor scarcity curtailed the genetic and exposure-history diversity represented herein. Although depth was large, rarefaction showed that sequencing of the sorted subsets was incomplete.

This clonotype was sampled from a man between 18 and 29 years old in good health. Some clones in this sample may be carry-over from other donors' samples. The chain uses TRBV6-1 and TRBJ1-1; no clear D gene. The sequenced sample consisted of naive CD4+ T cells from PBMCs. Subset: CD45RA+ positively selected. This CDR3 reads CASSEANTEAFF. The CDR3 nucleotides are TGTGCCAGCAGTGAGGCGAACACTGAAGCTTTCTTT.